This T cell receptor beta chain emerged from a study of blood T cell repertoires in COVID-19. Participants spanned ages about 18 to 95 years and resided in 20 to 25 US areas. The protocol was immunoSEQ multiplex PCR, while the TCRdb copy is restricted to in-frame clones and leaves out a portion. This table has a few hundred thousand clones, roughly 85% appearing once. CDR1 and CDR2 from the germline V gene are SNHLY and FYNNEI. The CDR3 extends over 13 amino acids. V lost 7 bases to trimming and J lost 3 bases; unmatched junction nucleotides: 6. The specimen sequenced was PBMCs or T cells enriched from blood (not recorded which). This TCR was recovered from a middle-aged woman with acute COVID-19. The rearrangement joins TRBV2 to TRBJ2-7, with TRBD1 identical over 7 bases. The CDR3 here is CASTSRDSYEQYF. CDR3 in DNA: TGTGCCAGCACTTCCCGGGACAGCTACGAGCAGTACTTC.